Below are 16 T cell receptor beta chains sequenced from a single sample in a study of post-analysis software for immune sequencing data. Presence of unique molecular identifiers characterized the TCR beta cDNA libraries. TCRdb processed the PCR reads anew with MiXCR; each CDR3 protein has one entry. This sample has 150,000 to 200,000 distinct CDR3 sequences, with around 30% found just once. The antigens of these receptors remain unknown. Study results and limitations: In patients, TRBV5-6, TRBV5-1 and TRBV20-1 belonged to roughly 5 TRBV segments found more frequently than in controls.

Sample: blood. The receptors originated from a girl aged 5 to 17 with multiple sclerosis.

At least ten counts were recorded for this clonotype. CDR3 bases: TGTGCCAGCTCACCGGACAGGGGACGTGGAGAGACCCAGTACTTC. Translation gives CASSPDRGRGETQYF. The chain links TRBV18 to TRBJ2-5; TRBD1 agrees at 9 bases. This CDR3 spans 15 amino acids. The V and J ends lost 3 bases and 4 bases, in that order; junction bases with no gene match: 6. The germline V gene has CDR1 KGHSH and CDR2 LQKENI. The entire variable domain, with the rest obtained from reference TRBV18 and TRBJ2-5, is as follows: NAGVMQNPRHLVRRRGQEARLRCSPMKGHSHVYWYRQLPEEGLKFMVYLQKENIIDESGMPKERFSAEFPKEGPSILRIQQVVRGDSAAYFCASSPDRGRGETQYFGPGTRLLVL.

The table lists this clonotype with many counts. The rearrangement joins TRBV6-5 to TRBJ1-1, with TRBD1 identical over 7 bases. This CDR3 is 16 amino acids long. Germline CDR1 MNHEY, CDR2 SVGAGI. Trimming took 2 bases from V and 3 from J; bases not matched to a gene: 9. Here the CDR3 reads CASSYGAGGLYTEAFF. CDR3 coding DNA: TGTGCCAGCAGTTACGGGGCAGGGGGTCTCTACACTGAAGCTTTCTTT.

The CDR3: CASSPYGTGATTEAFF. CDR3 nucleotides: TGTGCCAGCAGCCCCTACGGTACAGGGGCGACCACTGAAGCTTTCTTT. This chain connects TRBV5-6 to TRBJ1-1; 7 bases match TRBD1. The CDR3 sequence is 16 residues long. V lost 4 bases, J lost 4 bases, and 13 bases stayed unmatched. Germline CDR1 reads SGHDT; CDR2 reads YYEEEE.

This chain links TRBV27 with TRBJ2-1; D may be TRBD2 (7 bases). From germline, CDR1 is MNHEY and CDR2 SMNVEV (reference sequence). The V end lost 5 bases, the J end lost 5 bases, and 19 bases lay between the germline ends. The CDR3 length is 16 residues. The CDR3 nucleotides are TGTGCCAGCAGTCCCCGGGGGGCGGGTATAAACAATGAGCAGTTCTTC. It translates to CASSPRGAGINNEQFF.

This clonotype was seen ten or more times. This chain uses TRBV29-1 with TRBJ1-2; perhaps TRBD1 as D (5 bases). In germline, CDR1 is SQVTM, CDR2 ANQGSEA. The V end was cut by 6 bases, the J end by 8 bases, with 19 bases between. The CDR3 sequence is 13 residues long. CDR3 sequence: CSVPRDGGSGYTF. The CDR3 nucleotides are TGCAGCGTCCCTCGGGACGGCGGGTCCGGCTACACCTTC.

Points on this clonotype: A clone one base away is much larger, so this may be a read error. The rearrangement joins TRBV5-1 to TRBJ2-5; D remains unclear. The CDR3 is 13 amino acids. The V end was cut by 4 bases, the J end by 11 bases, with 18 bases between. Germline CDR1 and CDR2: SGHRS and YFSETQ. The CDR3 loop is CASSHDGRSEQYF. In DNA, the CDR3 is TGCGCCAGCAGCCACGACGGTCGTTCGGAGCAGTACTTC.

This clonotype was observed at least ten times. The chain joins TRBV7-2 to TRBJ1-1; D is ambiguous. The V gene lost 7 bases and the J gene lost 11 bases, with 14 bases spanning the gap. The CDR3 has 11 residues. Germline loops: CDR1 SGHTA, CDR2 FQGNSA. The chain's CDR3 is CASTTYRVAFF. Here the CDR3 DNA reads TGTGCCAGCACCACTTACCGGGTCGCTTTCTTT.

This rearrangement joins TRBV30 to TRBJ1-2; D remains ambiguous. V gave up 7 bases and J gave up 4 bases, with 13 bases separating them. Germline-derived CDR1 and CDR2 are GTSNPN and SVGIG (reference sequence). This CDR3 is 12 amino acids long. CDR3 amino acids: CASGRIVYGYTF. The CDR3 bases are TGTGCCTCCGGCAGGATCGTCTATGGCTACACCTTC. Looking up the rest from reference TRBV30 and TRBJ1-2 gives the full variable domain: SQTIHQWPATLVQPVGSPLSLECTVEGTSNPNLYWYRQAAGRGLQLLFYSVGIGQISSEVPQNLSASRPQDRQFILSSKKLLLSDSGFYLCASGRIVYGYTFGSGTRLTVV.

Points on this clonotype: A read error is possible here, since a much larger clone lies one base away. The chain carries TRBV12-3 or TRBV12-4 and TRBJ2-5; TRBD2 aligns across 10 bases. This CDR3 spans 16 amino acids. With V trimmed by 5 bases and J by 11 bases, 17 bases remained unmatched. Here the CDR3 DNA reads TGTGCCAGCAGTCAAGCGGGAGGGCCTTTCGCCTACGGGCAGTACTTC. This codes for CASSQAGGPFAYGQYF.

This clonotype was recorded many times. The V call is TRBV27, the J call TRBJ2-3; 10 positions match TRBD2. CDR3 size: 14 residues. Germline V lookup: CDR1 MNHEY, CDR2 SMNVEV (reference sequence). The V segment lost 5 bases and the J segment 6 bases; nucleotides outside the gene matches: 5. The CDR3 coding sequence is TGTGCCAGCAGTGGAGCGGGAGGGCCTGATACGCAGTATTTT. Its protein product is CASSGAGGPDTQYF.

The gene calls are TRBV7-8 and TRBJ2-7, with TRBD2 identical over 9 bases. This CDR3 region has 15 residues. Germline CDR1 SGHVS, CDR2 FQNEAQ. The V gene end was trimmed by 2 bases and the J gene end by 4 bases; junction bases not matched to a gene: 6. The CDR3 nucleotides are TGTGCCAGCAGCTTATCAAGCGGGAGGACGTACGAGCAGTACTTC. Amino acids: CASSLSSGRTYEQYF.

This clonotype was seen more than once but under ten times. Just one base apart from a much larger clone, this may be a read error. J is TRBJ2-5 and V is TRBV4-1; D may be TRBD1 (6 bases). The CDR3 spans 14 residues. Germline CDR1 and CDR2: MGHRA and YSYEKL. Deletions cut 4 bases from V and 5 bases from J, with 14 bases between. For the CDR3, the DNA is TGCGCCAGCAGCCCGGTAGGGGGTCGGGAGACCCAGTACTTC. Protein: CASSPVGGRETQYF.

This clonotype has at least ten counts. The chain uses TRBV24-1 and TRBJ2-7; TRBD2 matches 9 bases. After removal of 3 bases from V and 2 bases from J, the junction contained 4 bases not matched to a gene. This CDR3 contains 15 residues. The germline V gene has CDR1 KGHDR and CDR2 SFDVKD. CDR3 in DNA: TGTGCCACCAGTGATCAAGTAGCGGGAGCCTACGAGCAGTACTTC. It codes for CATSDQVAGAYEQYF.

This clonotype was recorded at least ten times. The V call is TRBV5-8, the J call TRBJ2-1; D possibly matches TRBD1 or TRBD2 (6 bases each). CDR1 and CDR2 (germline): SGHTS, YDEGEE. Trimming took 3 bases from V and 6 from J, leaving 16 bases between them. This CDR3 has 15 amino acids. DNA for the CDR3: TGTGCCAGCAGCTGGTCGCGGGAAGGGGGCAATGAGCAGTTCTTC. Protein sequence: CASSWSREGGNEQFF.

The chain is built from TRBV12-5 and TRBJ2-1; weak D call: TRBD1 (6 bases). CDR1 and CDR2 (germline): LGHNT, FRNRAP. The V end was cut by 4 bases, the J end by 2 bases, with 12 bases between. The CDR3 contains 15 residues. DNA of the CDR3: TGTGCTAGTGGTTCTTCGGGACACCCCTACAATGAGCAGTTCTTC. Translation: CASGSSGHPYNEQFF.

The rearrangement joins TRBV21-1 to TRBJ1-1; the table's D call TRBD1 went unverified against the DNA. TRBV21-1 is given as a pseudogene. The length of the CDR3 is 15 residues. DNA for the CDR3: TGTGCCAGCAGCACGGTGGGGCAGCAGAACACTGAAGCTTTCTTT. This sequence encodes CASSTVGQQNTEAFF.